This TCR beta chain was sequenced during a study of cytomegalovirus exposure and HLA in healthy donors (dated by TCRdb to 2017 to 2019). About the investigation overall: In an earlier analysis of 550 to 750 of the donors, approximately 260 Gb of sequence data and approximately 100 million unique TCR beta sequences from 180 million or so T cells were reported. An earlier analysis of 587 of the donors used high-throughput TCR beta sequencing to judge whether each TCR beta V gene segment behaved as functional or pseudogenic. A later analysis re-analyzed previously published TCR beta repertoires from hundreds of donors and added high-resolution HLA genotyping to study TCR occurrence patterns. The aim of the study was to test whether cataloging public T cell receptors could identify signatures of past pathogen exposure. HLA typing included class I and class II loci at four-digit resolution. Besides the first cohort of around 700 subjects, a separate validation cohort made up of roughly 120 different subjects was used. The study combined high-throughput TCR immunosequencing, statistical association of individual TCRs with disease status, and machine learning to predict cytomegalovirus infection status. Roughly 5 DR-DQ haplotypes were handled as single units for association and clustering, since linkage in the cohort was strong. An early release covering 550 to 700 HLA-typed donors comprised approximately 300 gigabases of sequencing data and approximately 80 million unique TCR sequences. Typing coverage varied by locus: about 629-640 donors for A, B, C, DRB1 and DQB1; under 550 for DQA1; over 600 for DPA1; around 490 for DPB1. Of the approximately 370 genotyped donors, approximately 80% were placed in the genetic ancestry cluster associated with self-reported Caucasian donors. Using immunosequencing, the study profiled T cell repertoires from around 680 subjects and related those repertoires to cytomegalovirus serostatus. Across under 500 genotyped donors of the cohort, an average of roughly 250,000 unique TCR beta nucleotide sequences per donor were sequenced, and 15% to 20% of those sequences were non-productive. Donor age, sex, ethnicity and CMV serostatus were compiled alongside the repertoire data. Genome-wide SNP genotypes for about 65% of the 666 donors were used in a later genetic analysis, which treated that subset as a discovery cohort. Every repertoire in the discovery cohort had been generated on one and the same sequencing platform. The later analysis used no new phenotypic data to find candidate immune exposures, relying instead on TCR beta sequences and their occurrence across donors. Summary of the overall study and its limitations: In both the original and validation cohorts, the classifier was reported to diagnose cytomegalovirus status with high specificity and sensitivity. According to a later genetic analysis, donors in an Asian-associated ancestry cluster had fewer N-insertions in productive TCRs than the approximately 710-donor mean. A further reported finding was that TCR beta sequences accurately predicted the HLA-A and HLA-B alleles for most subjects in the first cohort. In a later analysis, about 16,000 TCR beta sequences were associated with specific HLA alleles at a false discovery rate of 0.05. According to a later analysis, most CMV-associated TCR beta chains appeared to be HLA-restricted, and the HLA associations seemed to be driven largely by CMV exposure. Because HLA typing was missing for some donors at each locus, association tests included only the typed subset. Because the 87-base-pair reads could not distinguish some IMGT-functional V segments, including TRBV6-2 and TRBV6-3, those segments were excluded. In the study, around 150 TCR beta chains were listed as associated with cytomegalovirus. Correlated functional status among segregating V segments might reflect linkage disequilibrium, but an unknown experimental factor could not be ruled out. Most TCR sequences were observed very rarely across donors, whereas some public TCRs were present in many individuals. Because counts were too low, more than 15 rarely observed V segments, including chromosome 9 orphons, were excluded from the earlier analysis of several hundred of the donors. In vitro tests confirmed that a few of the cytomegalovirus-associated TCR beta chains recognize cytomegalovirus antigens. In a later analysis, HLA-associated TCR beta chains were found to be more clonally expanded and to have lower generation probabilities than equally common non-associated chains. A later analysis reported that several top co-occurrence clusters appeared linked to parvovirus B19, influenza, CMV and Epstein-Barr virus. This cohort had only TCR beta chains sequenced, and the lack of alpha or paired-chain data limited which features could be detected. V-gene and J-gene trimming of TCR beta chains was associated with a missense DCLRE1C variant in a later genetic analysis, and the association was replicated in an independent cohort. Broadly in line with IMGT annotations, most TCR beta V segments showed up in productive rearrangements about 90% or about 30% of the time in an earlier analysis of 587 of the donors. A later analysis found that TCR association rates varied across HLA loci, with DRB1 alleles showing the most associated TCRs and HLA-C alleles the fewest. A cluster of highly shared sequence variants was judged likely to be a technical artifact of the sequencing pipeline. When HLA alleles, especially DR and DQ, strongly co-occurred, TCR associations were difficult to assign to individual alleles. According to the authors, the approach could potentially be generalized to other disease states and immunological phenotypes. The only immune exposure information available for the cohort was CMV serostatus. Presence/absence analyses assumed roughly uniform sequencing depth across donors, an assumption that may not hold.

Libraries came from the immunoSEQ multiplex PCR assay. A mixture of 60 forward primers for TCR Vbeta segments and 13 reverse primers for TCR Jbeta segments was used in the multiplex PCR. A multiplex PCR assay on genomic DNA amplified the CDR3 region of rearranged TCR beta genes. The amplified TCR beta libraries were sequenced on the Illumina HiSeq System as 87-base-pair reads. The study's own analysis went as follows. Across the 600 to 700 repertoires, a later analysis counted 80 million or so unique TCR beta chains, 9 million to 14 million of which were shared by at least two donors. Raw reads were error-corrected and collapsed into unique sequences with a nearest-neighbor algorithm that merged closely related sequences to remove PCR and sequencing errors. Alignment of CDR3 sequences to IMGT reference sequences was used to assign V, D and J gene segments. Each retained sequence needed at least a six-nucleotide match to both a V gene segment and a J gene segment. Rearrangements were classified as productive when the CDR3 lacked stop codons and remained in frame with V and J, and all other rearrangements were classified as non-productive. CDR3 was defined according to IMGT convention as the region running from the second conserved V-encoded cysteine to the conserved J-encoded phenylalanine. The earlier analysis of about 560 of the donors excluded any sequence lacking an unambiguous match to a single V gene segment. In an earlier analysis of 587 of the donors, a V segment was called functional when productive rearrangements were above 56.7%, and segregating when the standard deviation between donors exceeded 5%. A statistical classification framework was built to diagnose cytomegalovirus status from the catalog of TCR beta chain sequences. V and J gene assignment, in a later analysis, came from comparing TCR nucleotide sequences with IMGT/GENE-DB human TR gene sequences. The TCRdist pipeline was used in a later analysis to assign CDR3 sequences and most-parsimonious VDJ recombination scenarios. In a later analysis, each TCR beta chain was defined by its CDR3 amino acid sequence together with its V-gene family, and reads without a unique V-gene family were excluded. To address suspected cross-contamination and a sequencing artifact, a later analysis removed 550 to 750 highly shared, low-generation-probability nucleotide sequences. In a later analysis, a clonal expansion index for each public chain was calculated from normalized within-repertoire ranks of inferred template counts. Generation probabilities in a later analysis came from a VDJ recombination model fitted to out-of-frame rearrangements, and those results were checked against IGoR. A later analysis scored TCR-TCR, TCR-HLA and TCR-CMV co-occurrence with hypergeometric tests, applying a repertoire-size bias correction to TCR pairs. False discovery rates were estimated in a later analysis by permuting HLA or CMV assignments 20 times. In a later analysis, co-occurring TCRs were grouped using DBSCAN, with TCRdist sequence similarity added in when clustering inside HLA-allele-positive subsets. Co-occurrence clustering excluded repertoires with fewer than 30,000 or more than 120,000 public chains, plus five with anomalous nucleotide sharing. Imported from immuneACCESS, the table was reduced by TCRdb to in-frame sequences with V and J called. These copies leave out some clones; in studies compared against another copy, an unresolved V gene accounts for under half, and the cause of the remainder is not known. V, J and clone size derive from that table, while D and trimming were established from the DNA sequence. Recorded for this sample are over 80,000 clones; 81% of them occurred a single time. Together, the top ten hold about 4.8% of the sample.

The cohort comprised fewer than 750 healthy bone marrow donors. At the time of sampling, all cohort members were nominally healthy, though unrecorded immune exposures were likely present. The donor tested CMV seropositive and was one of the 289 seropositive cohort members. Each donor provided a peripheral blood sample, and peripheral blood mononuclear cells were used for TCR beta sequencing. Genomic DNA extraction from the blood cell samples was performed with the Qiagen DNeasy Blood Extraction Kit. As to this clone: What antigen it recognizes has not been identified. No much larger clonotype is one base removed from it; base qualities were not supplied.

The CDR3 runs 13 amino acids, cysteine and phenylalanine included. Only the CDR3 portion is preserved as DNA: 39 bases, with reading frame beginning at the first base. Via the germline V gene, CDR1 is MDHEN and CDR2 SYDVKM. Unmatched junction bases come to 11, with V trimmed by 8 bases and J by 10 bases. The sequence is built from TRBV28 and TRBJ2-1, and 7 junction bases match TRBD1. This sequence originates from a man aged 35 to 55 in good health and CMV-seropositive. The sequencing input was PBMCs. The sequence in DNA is TGTGCCAGCTGGGACCGACAGGGTTACGAGCAGTTCTTC. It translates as CASWDRQGYEQFF.